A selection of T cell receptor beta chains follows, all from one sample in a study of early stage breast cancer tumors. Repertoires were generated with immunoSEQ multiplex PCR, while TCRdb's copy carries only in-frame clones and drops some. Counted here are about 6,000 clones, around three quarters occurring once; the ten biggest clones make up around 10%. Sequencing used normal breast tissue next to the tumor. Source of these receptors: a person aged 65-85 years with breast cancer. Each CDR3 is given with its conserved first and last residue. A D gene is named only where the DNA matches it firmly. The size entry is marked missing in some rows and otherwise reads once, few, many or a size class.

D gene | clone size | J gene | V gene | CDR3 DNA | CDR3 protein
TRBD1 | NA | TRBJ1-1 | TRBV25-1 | TGTGCCAGCAGTGAACCGGGACAGGAAGAAGCTTTCTTT | CASSEPGQEEAFF
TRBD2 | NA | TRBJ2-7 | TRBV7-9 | TGTGCCAGCAGCCCCTTACCGGGACTAGCTTACGAGCAGTACTTC | CASSPLPGLAYEQYF
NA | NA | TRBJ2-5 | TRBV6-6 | TGTGCCAGCAGTTACGCCCAGATAGCGGAGACCCAGTACTTC | CASSYAQIAETQYF
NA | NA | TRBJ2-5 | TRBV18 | TGTGCCAGCTCACCACCGTCAGTCAGCCAAGAGACCCAGTACTTC | CASSPPSVSQETQYF
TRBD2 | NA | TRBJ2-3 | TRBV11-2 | TGTGCCAGCAGCTTGAAGCGACTAGCGGGCACAGATACGCAGTATTTT | CASSLKRLAGTDTQYF
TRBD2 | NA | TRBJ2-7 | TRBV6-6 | TGTGCCAGCAGTTACCCGGGACTAGCGGGAGTAAGCGAGCAGTACTTC | CASSYPGLAGVSEQYF
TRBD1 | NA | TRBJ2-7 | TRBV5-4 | TGTGCCAGCAGCTCGGGTGGGACAGCTACCTACGAGCAGTACTTC | CASSSGGTATYEQYF
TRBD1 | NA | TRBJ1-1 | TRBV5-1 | TGCGCCAGCAGCTTGGCCCAAGGGACAGGGGGTGAAGCTTTCTTT | CASSLAQGTGGEAFF
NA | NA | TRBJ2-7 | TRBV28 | TGTGCCAGCAGTTTATATCATAGGTACAGCTCCTACGAGCAGTACTTC | CASSLYHRYSSYEQYF
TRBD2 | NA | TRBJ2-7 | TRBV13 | TGTGCCAGCAGCCCCCAAACTAGCGGTCGGCGCGAGCAGTACTTC | CASSPQTSGRREQYF
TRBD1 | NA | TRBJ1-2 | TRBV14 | TGTGCCAGCAGCCCAGCCCTTGGACAGGGCGTCTATGGCTACACCTTC | CASSPALGQGVYGYTF
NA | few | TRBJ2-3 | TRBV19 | TGTGCCAGTAGCCGACAGGCTCAGGGGACAGATACGCAGTATTTT | CASSRQAQGTDTQYF
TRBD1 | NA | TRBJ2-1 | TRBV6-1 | TGTGCCAGCAGTGCAACAGGGGGCAATGAGCAGTTCTTC | CASSATGGNEQFF
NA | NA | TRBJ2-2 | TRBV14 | TGTGCCAGCAGCCAAATAAAACAGAACACCGGGGAGCTGTTTTTT | CASSQIKQNTGELFF
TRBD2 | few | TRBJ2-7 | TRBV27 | TGTGCCAGCGGCCCGGCTAGCGGGGACTACGAGCAGTACTTC | CASGPASGDYEQYF
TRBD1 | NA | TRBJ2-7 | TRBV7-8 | TGTGCCAGCAGCCAGCGGACAGGCTACGAGCAGTACTTC | CASSQRTGYEQYF
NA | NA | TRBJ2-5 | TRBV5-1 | TGCGCCAGCAGCTTGGCCGGGGAGACCCAGTACTTC | CASSLAGETQYF
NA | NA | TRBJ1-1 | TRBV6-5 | TGTGCCAGCAGCACCTCCGGGGGGAGAGGAGCTTTCTTT | CASSTSGGRGAFF
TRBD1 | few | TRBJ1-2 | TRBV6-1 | TGTGCCAGCAGGAGCCGGGACAGGTATGGCTACACCTTC | CASRSRDRYGYTF
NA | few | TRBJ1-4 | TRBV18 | TGTGCCAGCTCACCAGGGGATAACAGGGAAAAACTGTTTTTT | CASSPGDNREKLFF
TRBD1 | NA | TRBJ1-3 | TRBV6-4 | TGTGCCAGCAGATCAGGGGGCACCATATATTTT | CASRSGGTIYF
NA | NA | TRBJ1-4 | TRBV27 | TGTGCCAGCAGAGTTTTTAATGGGGCCGGGAATGAAAAACTGTTTTTT | CASRVFNGAGNEKLFF
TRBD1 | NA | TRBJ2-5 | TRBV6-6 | TGTGCCAGCAGTGACTCGACAGGGGGGAGAGAGACCCAGTACTTC | CASSDSTGGRETQYF
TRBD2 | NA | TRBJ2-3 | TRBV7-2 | TGTGCCAGCAGCTTTAGCGGGGGGGCAGGGACAGATACGCAGTATTTT | CASSFSGGAGTDTQYF
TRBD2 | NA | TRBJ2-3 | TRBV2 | TGTGCCAGCAAAACCTCGGGGGGGACGGATACGCAGTATTTT | CASKTSGGTDTQYF
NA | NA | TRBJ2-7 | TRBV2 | TGTGCCAGCAGCCTCAACTACGAGCAGTACTTC | CASSLNYEQYF
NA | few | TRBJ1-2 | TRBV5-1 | TGCGCCAGCAGCTCAGGGCAGCCCTATGGCTACACCTTC | CASSSGQPYGYTF
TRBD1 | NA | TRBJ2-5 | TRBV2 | TGTGCCACCGGGACAGGGGGACGAGAGACCCAGTACTTC | CATGTGGRETQYF
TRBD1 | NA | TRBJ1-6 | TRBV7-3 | TGTGCCAGCAGCTTAGGGCCAGGGGGCCTATCACCCCTCCACTTT | CASSLGPGGLSPLHF
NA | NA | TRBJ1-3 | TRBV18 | TGTGCCAGCTCACAAAGGACTGAGATCTTCTCTGGAAACACCATATATTTT | CASSQRTEIFSGNTIYF
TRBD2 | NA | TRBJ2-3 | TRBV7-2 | TGTGCCAGCAGCTTAAGGCTAGCGGCAAACACAGATACGCAGTATTTT | CASSLRLAANTDTQYF
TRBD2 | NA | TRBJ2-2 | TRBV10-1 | TGCGCCAGCAGTGACTTGACTAGCGGGTTGGACACCGGGGAGCTGTTTTTT | CASSDLTSGLDTGELFF
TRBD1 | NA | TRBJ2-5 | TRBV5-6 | TGTGCCAGCAGCACGGGACAGGGAGAGACCCAGTACTTC | CASSTGQGETQYF
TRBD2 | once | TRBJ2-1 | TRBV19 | TGTGCCAGTAGTATGGCTAGCGGATACAATGAGCAGTTCTTC | CASSMASGYNEQFF
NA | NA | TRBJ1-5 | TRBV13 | TGTGCCAGCAGCTTAGGCCTGCGCCGCAATCAGCCCCAGCATTTT | CASSLGLRRNQPQHF
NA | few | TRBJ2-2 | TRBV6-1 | TGTGCCAGCAGTGAAGTCCAGGGCACCGGGGAGCTGTTTTTT | CASSEVQGTGELFF
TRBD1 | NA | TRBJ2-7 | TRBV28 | TGTGCCAGCAGTTCGATACAGGGGTTCGGCGAGCAGTACTTC | CASSSIQGFGEQYF
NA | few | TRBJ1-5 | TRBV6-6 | TGTGCCAGCGGGGCAGCCCAGCATTTT | CASGAAQHF
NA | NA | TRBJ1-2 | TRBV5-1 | TGCGCCAGCAGCTTGGCTGAGCGGAGCTATGGCTACACCTTC | CASSLAERSYGYTF
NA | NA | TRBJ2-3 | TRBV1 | TGCACCAGCAGCCAGACCGGGACTAGCGGGATCTGTCCAGATACGCAGTATTTT | CTSSQTGTSGICPDTQYF
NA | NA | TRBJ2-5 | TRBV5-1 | TGCGCCAGCAGCATTCAGGGGAGAACCCAAGAGACCCAGTACTTC | CASSIQGRTQETQYF